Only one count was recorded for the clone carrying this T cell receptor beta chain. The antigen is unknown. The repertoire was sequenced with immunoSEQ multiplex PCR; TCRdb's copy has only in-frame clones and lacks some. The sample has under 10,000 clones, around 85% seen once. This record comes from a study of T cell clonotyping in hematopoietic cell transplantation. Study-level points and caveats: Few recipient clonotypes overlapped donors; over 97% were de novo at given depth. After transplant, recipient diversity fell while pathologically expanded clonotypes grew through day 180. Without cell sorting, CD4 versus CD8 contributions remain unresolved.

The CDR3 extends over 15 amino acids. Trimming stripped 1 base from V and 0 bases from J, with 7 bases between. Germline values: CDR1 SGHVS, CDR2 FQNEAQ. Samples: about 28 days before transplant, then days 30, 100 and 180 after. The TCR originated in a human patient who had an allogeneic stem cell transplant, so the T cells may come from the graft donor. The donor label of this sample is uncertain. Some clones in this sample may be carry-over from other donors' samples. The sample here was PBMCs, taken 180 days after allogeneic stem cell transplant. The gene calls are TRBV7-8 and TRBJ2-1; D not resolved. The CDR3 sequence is CASSLGPSSYNEQFF. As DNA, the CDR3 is TGTGCCAGCAGCTTAGGTCCGAGCTCCTACAATGAGCAGTTCTTC.